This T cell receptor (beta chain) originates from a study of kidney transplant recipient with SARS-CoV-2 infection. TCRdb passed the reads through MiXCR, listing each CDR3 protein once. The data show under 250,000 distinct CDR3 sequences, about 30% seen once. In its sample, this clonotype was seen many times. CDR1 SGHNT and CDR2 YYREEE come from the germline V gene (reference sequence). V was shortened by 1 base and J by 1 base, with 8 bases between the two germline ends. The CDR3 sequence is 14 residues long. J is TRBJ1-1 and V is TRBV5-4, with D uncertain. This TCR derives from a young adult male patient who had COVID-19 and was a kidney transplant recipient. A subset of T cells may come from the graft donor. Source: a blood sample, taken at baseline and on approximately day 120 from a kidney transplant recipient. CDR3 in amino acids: CASSLWVANTEAFF. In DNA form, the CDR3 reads TGTGCCAGCAGCTTGTGGGTTGCGAACACTGAAGCTTTCTTT.